This TCR beta chain was found in a study of CD8+CD57+ T cells in acquired aplastic anemia. Genomic DNA provided the template from which TCR beta VDJ and CDR3 profiles were obtained. MiXCR, run by TCRdb on the reads, gives a single entry per CDR3 protein. Of 200,000 or so distinct CDR3 sequences in the sample, nearly 50% were seen once. Per the germline V gene, CDR1 is WSHSY and CDR2 is SAAADI. The V segment lost 7 bases and the J segment 3 bases; nucleotides outside the gene matches: 4. CDR3 length equals 13 residues. All patients picked for sequencing had shown, by flow cytometry, an expansion of CD8+CD57+ cells.

Input material: sorted CD4+, CD8+, or CD8+CD57+ T cells (not recorded which) from PBMCs. The chain carries TRBV10-2 and TRBJ2-7; 9 bases map to TRBD2. This receptor was taken from a human donor with aplastic anemia. This CDR3 reads CASMSRGGYEQYF. The CDR3 nucleotides are TGCGCCAGCATGTCGCGGGGGGGCTACGAGCAGTACTTC.